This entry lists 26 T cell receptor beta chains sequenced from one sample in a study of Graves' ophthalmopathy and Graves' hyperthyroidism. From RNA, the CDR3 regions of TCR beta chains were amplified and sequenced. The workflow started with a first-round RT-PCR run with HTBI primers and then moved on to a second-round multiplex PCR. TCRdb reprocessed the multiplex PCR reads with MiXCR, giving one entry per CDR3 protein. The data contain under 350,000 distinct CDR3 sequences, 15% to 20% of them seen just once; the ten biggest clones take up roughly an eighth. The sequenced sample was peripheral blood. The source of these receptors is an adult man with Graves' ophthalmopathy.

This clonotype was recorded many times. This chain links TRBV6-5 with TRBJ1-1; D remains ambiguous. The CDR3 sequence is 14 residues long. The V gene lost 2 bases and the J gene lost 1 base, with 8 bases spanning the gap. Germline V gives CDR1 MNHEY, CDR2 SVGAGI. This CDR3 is CASSYHGKNTEAFF. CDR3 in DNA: TGTGCCAGCAGTTACCACGGAAAGAACACTGAAGCTTTCTTT.

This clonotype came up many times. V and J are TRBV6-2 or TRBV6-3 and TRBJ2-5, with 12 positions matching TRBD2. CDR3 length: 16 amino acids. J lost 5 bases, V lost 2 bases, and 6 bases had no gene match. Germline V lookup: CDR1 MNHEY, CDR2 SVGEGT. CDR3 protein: CASSYTRLAGAETQYF. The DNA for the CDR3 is TGTGCCAGCAGTTACACAAGACTAGCGGGGGCGGAGACCCAGTACTTC.

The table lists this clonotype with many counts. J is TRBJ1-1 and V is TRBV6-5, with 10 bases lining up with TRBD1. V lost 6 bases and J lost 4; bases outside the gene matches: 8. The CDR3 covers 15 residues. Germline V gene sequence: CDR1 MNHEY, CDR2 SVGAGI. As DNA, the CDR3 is TGTGCCAGCAGAGGACAGGGGGGGCTCGGCACTGAAGCTTTCTTT. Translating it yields CASRGQGGLGTEAFF.

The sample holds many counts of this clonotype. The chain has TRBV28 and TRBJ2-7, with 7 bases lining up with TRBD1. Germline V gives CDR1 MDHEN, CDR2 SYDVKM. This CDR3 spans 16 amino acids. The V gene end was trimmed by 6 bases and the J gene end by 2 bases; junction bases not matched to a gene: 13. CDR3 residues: CASSKNSGTDPYEQYF. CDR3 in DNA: TGTGCCAGCAGCAAGAACTCCGGGACAGACCCCTACGAGCAGTACTTC.

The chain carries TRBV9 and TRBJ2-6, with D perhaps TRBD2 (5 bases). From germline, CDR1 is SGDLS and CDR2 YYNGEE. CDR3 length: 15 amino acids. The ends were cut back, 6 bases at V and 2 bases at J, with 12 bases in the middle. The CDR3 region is CASKRDDAGANVLTF. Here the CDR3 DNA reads TGTGCCAGCAAGAGGGATGATGCTGGGGCCAACGTCCTGACTTTC.

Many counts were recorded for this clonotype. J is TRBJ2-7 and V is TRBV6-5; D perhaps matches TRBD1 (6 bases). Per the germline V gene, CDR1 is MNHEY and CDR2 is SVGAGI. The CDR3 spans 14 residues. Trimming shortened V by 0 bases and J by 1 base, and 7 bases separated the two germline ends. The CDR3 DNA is TGTGCCAGCAGTTACTCGGACAGTTCCTACGAGCAGTACTTC. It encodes CASSYSDSSYEQYF.

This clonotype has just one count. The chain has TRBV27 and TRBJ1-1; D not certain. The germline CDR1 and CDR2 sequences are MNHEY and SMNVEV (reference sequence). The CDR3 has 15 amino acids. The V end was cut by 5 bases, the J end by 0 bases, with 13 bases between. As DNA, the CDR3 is TGTGCCAGCAGTCCCCGTTCGGGTATGAACACTGAAGCTTTCTTT. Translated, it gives CASSPRSGMNTEAFF.

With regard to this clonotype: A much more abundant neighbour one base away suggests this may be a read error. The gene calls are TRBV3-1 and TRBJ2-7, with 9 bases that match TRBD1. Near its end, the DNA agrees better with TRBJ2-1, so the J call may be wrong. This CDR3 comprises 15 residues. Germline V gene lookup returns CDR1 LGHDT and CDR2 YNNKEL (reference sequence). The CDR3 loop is CASSQAGTGSNEQFF. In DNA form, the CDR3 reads TGTGCCAGCAGCCAAGCAGGGACAGGGTCCAACGAGCAGTTCTTC.

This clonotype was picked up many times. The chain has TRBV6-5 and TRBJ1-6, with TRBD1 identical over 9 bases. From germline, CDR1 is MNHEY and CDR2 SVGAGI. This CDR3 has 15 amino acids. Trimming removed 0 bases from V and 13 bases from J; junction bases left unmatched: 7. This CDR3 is CASSYSGDREFPLHF. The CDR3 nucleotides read TGTGCCAGCAGTTACTCGGGGGACAGGGAGTTCCCCCTCCACTTT.

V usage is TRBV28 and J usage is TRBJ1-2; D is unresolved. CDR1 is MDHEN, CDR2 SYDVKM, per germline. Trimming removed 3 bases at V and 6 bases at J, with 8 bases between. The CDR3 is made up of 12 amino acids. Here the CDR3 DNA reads TGTGCCAGCAGTTTCACGGATGATGGCTACACCTTC. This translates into CASSFTDDGYTF.

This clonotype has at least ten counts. The CDR3 region is CASSQDRAGLAFQETQYF. CDR3 DNA: TGCGCCAGCAGCCAAGATCGGGCGGGACTAGCGTTCCAAGAGACCCAGTACTTC. The V and J genes are TRBV4-1 and TRBJ2-5; 10 nucleotides line up with TRBD2. The germline CDR1 and CDR2 sequences are MGHRA and YSYEKL. The CDR3 is made up of 18 amino acids. The V gene end was trimmed by 0 bases and the J gene end by 1 base; junction bases not matched to a gene: 8.

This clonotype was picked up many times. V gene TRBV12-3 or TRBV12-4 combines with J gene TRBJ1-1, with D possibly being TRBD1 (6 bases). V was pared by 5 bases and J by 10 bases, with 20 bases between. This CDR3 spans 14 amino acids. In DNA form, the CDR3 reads TGTGCCAGCAGTCCCAAAATAAAGGGGGGGTCAGCTTTCTTT. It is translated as CASSPKIKGGSAFF.

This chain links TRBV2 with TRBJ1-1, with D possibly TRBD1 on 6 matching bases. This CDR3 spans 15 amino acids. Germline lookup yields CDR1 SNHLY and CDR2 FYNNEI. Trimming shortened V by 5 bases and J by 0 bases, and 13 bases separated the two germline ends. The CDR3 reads CASSIRGLMNTEAFF. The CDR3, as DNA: TGTGCCAGCAGTATCAGGGGACTCATGAACACTGAAGCTTTCTTT.

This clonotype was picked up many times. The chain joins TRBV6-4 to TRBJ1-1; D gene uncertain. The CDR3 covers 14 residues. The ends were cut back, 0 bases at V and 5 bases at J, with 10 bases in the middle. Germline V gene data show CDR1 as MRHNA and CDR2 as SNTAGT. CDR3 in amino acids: CASSDSSRATEAFF. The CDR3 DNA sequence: TGTGCCAGCAGTGACTCGAGTCGGGCTACTGAAGCTTTCTTT.

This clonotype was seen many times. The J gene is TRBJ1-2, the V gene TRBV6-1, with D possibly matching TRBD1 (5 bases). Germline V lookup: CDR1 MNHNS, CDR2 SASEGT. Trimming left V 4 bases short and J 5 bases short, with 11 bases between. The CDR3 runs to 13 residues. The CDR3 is CASSATADYGYTF. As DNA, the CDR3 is TGTGCCAGCAGTGCGACAGCTGATTATGGCTACACCTTC.

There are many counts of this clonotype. Here the CDR3 DNA reads TGTGCCAGCAGTGGGACAGGGGGCGTCGCCGGGGAGCTGTTTTTT. It yields the protein CASSGTGGVAGELFF. This chain connects TRBV12-3 or TRBV12-4 to TRBJ2-2, with 12 nucleotides matching TRBD1. The CDR3 covers 15 residues. J gave up 6 bases and V 5 bases, and 4 bases lay outside the gene matches.

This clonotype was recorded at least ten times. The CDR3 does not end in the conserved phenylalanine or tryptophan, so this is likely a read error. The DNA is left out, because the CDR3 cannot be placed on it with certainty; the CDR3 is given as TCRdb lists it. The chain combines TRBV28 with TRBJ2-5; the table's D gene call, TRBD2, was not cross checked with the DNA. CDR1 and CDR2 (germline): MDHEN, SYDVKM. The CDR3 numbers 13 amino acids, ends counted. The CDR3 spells CASSSTSGGPQGI.

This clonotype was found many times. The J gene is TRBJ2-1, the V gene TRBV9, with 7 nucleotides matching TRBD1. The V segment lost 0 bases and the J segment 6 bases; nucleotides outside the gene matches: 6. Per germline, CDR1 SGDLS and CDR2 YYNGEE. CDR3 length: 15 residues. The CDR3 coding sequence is TGTGCCAGCAGCGTAGGGGGACAGACCACCAATGAGCAGTTCTTC. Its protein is CASSVGGQTTNEQFF.

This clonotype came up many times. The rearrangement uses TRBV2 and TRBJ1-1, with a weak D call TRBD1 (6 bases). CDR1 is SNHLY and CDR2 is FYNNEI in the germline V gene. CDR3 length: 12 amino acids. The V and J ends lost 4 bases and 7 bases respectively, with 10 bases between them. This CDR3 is CASSAGGREAFF. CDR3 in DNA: TGTGCCAGCAGTGCTGGGGGCCGTGAAGCTTTCTTT. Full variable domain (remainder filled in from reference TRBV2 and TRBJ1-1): EPEVTQTPSHQVTQMGQEVILRCVPISNHLYFYWYRQILGQKVEFLVSFYNNEISEKSEIFDDQFSVERPDGSNFTLKIRSTKLEDSAMYFCASSAGGREAFFGQGTRLTVV.

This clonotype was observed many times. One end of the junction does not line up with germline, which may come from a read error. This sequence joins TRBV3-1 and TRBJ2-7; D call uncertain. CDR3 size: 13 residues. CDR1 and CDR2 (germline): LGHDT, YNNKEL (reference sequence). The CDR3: CASSQVRNKASDF. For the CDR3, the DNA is TGTGCCAGCAGCCAAGTTCGGAACAAGGCCTCGGACTTC.

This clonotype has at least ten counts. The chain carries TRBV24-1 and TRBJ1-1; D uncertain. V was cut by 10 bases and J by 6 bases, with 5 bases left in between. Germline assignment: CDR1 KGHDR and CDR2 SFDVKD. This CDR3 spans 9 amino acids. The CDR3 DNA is TGTGCCACGAAGGCTGAAGCTTTCTTT. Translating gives CATKAEAFF.

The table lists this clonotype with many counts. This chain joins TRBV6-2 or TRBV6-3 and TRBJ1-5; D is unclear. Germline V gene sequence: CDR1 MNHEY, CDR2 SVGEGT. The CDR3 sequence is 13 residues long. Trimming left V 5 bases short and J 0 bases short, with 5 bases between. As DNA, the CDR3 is TGTGCCAGCAGTGCCTTTAGCAATCAGCCCCAGCATTTT. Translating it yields CASSAFSNQPQHF.

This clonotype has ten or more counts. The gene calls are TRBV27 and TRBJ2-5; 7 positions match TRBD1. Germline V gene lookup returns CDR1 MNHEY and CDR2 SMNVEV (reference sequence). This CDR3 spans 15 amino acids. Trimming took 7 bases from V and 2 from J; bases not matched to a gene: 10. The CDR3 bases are TGTGCCAGCATGGGGGAGTACAGGGGACAAGAGACCCAGTACTTC. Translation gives CASMGEYRGQETQYF.

This CDR3 reads CASTQQGISYEQYF. Here the CDR3 DNA reads TGTGCCAGCACCCAACAGGGGATCTCCTACGAGCAGTACTTC. The V and J genes are TRBV2 and TRBJ2-7, with 7 bases fitting TRBD1. Germline V gene data show CDR1 as SNHLY and CDR2 as FYNNEI. After removal of 7 bases from V and 0 bases from J, the junction contained 6 bases not matched to a gene. The CDR3 totals 14 residues.

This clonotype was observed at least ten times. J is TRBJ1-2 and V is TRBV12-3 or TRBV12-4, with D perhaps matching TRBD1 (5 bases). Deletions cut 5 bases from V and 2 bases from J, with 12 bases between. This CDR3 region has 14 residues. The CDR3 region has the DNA TGTGCCAGCAGTGAGTCGGCAGGGAACTATGGCTACACCTTC. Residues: CASSESAGNYGYTF.

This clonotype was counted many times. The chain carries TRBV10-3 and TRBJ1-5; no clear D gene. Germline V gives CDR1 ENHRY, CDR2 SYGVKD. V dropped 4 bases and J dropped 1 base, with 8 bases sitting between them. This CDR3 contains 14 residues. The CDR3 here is CAISGTDSNQPQHF. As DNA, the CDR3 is TGTGCCATCAGTGGGACGGACAGCAATCAGCCCCAGCATTTT.